One sample yielded the 32 T cell receptor beta chains listed below, sequenced in a study of blood T cell repertoires in COVID-19. The method was immunoSEQ multiplex PCR; TCRdb's version includes in-frame clones alone and lacks a portion of them. The sample includes around 200,000 clones, about 90% seen only once; the top ten take roughly 20%. Sequencing was performed on peripheral blood. Receptor source: a man between 70 and 80 years old with active or convalescent COVID-19.

The gene calls are TRBV2 and TRBJ2-7; 7 nucleotides agree with TRBD1. V was clipped by 6 bases and J by 0 bases; unmatched bases: 5. The germline V gene has CDR1 SNHLY and CDR2 FYNNEI. The CDR3 runs 14 residues. This CDR3 reads CASSPDRISYEQYF. DNA of the CDR3: TGTGCCAGCAGCCCGGACAGGATCTCCTACGAGCAGTACTTC.

The chain combines TRBV27 with TRBJ2-4, with TRBD1 matching 9 bases. CDR1 MNHEY and CDR2 SMNVEV come from the germline V gene (reference sequence). The CDR3 runs 17 residues. After removal of 5 bases from V and 2 bases from J, the junction contained 10 bases not matched to a gene. The CDR3 spells CASSPQGALRTKNIQYF. CDR3 nucleotide sequence: TGTGCCAGCAGTCCACAGGGGGCTTTAAGGACCAAAAACATTCAGTACTTC.

The chain combines TRBV7-6 with TRBJ2-6; no clear D. With 10 bases removed from V and 0 bases from J, the gap between germline ends came to 4 bases. This CDR3 is built from 12 residues. CDR1 is SGHVS and CDR2 is FNYEAQ in the germline V gene. CDR3 DNA: TGTGCCACACACTCTGGGGCCAACGTCCTGACTTTC. This sequence encodes CATHSGANVLTF.

This clone was counted a single time. The chain has TRBV29-1 and TRBJ2-1; D not resolved. The germline gives CDR1 SQVTM, CDR2 ANQGSEA. The CDR3 runs to 11 residues. Trimming removed 2 bases at V and 8 bases at J, with 7 bases between. CDR3: CSVELLDEQFF. In DNA, the CDR3 is TGCAGCGTTGAACTACTGGATGAGCAGTTCTTC.

V is TRBV7-2 and J is TRBJ2-7; 7 bases line up with TRBD2. CDR3 length: 17 residues. The germline V gene has CDR1 SGHTA and CDR2 FQGNSA. The junction had 15 bases not matched to a gene; V was cut back by 1 base and J by 6 bases. The CDR3 spells CASSLVGRRGTTSEQYF. The CDR3, as DNA: TGTGCCAGCAGCTTAGTCGGCCGCCGTGGGACTACTAGCGAGCAGTACTTC.

The chain is built from TRBV6-1 and TRBJ2-1; D is possibly TRBD2 (5 bases). CDR1 and CDR2 (germline): MNHNS, SASEGT. Trimming stripped 3 bases from V and 9 bases from J, with 12 bases between. The CDR3 runs to 13 residues. The CDR3 region has the DNA TGTGCCAGCAGTGAGACGGGATGGGGTGAGCAGTTCTTC. It yields the protein CASSETGWGEQFF.

This chain connects TRBV6-5 to TRBJ1-6; 7 bases align to TRBD1. Trimming at V came to 2 bases and at J to 8 bases, leaving 6 bases not matched to a gene. The length of the CDR3 is 15 residues. CDR1 MNHEY and CDR2 SVGAGI come from the germline V gene. The DNA for the CDR3 is TGTGCCAGCAGTTACCGCGACAGGGAAGATTCACCCCTCCACTTT. The encoded protein is CASSYRDREDSPLHF.

The CDR3 DNA reads as TGTGCCACCAGCAGAGTACAGAATGAAAAACTGTTTTTT. It encodes CATSRVQNEKLFF. This chain links TRBV15 with TRBJ1-4; D unclear. V lost 1 base to trimming and J lost 5 bases, with 5 bases between them. CDR1 is LNHNV and CDR2 is YYDKDF in the germline V gene (reference sequence). The CDR3 loop spans 13 amino acids.

The chain links TRBV5-4 to TRBJ2-7, with 10 bases aligning to TRBD1. Germline V gene lookup returns CDR1 SGHNT and CDR2 YYREEE (reference sequence). Losses at the gene ends were 4 bases for V and 3 bases for J; bases not matched to a gene: 1. This CDR3 is 13 amino acids long. The CDR3 region has the DNA TGTGCCAGCAGCCGGGACAGGGGCTACGAGCAGTACTTC. The encoded protein is CASSRDRGYEQYF.

The gene calls are TRBV9 and TRBJ1-2; 7 positions match TRBD1. Germline CDR1 is SGDLS and CDR2 is YYNGEE. CDR3 length: 12 amino acids. Trimming took 3 bases from V and 7 from J; bases not matched to a gene: 3. The CDR3 spells CASSGTGGGYTF. In nucleotides, the CDR3 is TGTGCCAGCAGCGGGACAGGTGGTGGCTACACCTTC.

This clone was detected once. The V and J genes are TRBV6-5 and TRBJ2-2; 9 nucleotides match TRBD1. The CDR3 covers 15 residues. Germline trimming cut 6 bases from V and 8 bases from J; bases unmatched to any gene: 10. Germline CDR1 reads MNHEY; CDR2 reads SVGAGI. The CDR3 DNA follows: TGTGCCAGCAGGTTAAAGGGACAGGGAACTGGGGAGCTGTTTTTT. Translating gives CASRLKGQGTGELFF.

This clone was counted a few times. This chain uses TRBV6-5 with TRBJ1-1; D is perhaps TRBD1 (5 bases). The CDR3 is 13 amino acids. V lost 7 bases to trimming and J lost 5 bases, with 14 bases between them. CDR1 and CDR2 from the germline V gene are MNHEY and SVGAGI. CDR3 in amino acids: CASNLQGSTEAFF. CDR3 DNA: TGTGCCAGCAATCTTCAGGGTTCTACTGAAGCTTTCTTT.

The rearrangement uses TRBV2 and TRBJ1-5; D is unresolved. Per the germline V gene, CDR1 is SNHLY and CDR2 is FYNNEI. V lost 0 bases and J 6 bases, leaving 9 bases between the germline ends. The CDR3 has 14 residues. The CDR3 protein is CASSEARVSQPQHF. DNA for the CDR3: TGTGCCAGCAGTGAAGCGAGGGTTAGTCAGCCCCAGCATTTT.

The genes are TRBV3-1 (or the pseudogene TRBV3-2) and TRBJ2-6; TRBD1 matches 8 bases. This CDR3 has 19 residues. V shed 0 bases, J shed 1 base, and the junction held 8 bases outside the gene matches. CDR1 is LGHDT and CDR2 is YNNKEL in the germline V gene (reference sequence). The CDR3 sequence: CASSQETDRESSGANVLTF. The CDR3 region has the DNA TGTGCCAGCAGCCAAGAAACGGACAGGGAATCGTCTGGGGCCAACGTCCTGACTTTC.

V is TRBV28 and J is TRBJ2-5; 8 nucleotides align to TRBD1. V shed 4 bases, J shed 0 bases, and the junction held 7 bases outside the gene matches. The CDR3 is 16 residues long. Germline CDR1 MDHEN, CDR2 SYDVKM. CDR3 sequence reads: CASSYPRDRYQETQYF. CDR3 sequence (DNA): TGTGCCAGCAGTTACCCCCGGGACAGGTACCAAGAGACCCAGTACTTC.

This clone was detected only once. The chain joins TRBV6-5 to TRBJ2-7, with D maybe TRBD1 (5 bases). Germline V gene data show CDR1 as MNHEY and CDR2 as SVGAGI. The CDR3 sequence is 12 residues long. V lost 6 bases and J lost 4, with 10 bases in between. The CDR3 is CASRNRQYEQYF. CDR3 DNA: TGTGCCAGCAGAAATAGACAGTACGAGCAGTACTTC.

The chain combines TRBV4-1 with TRBJ2-1; D perhaps matches TRBD1 (5 bases). V lost 2 bases, J lost 6 bases, and 14 bases lay in between. Germline loops: CDR1 MGHRA, CDR2 YSYEKL. This CDR3 has 15 residues. In DNA form, the CDR3 reads TGCGCCAGCAGCCAATTCGGAACAGGTCCCAATGAGCAGTTCTTC. Translation gives CASSQFGTGPNEQFF.

The chain carries TRBV28 and TRBJ2-3; 8 bases are shared with TRBD2. The V and J ends lost 5 bases and 2 bases, in that order; junction bases with no gene match: 9. The CDR3 spans 16 residues. Germline loops: CDR1 MDHEN, CDR2 SYDVKM. The CDR3 here is CASSDPGLVNTDTQYF. CDR3 DNA sequence: TGTGCCAGCAGTGACCCGGGACTAGTGAACACAGATACGCAGTATTTT.

The chain links TRBV27 to TRBJ1-2, with 8 bases aligning to TRBD1. The CDR3 sequence is 15 residues long. The V segment lost 5 bases and the J segment 4 bases; nucleotides outside the gene matches: 9. Germline lookup yields CDR1 MNHEY and CDR2 SMNVEV (reference sequence). The CDR3 sequence is CASSLLGQGPYGYTF. CDR3 nucleotide sequence: TGTGCCAGCAGTCTGCTCGGACAGGGCCCCTATGGCTACACCTTC.

The V call is TRBV28, the J call TRBJ1-1, with unresolved D. The germline V gene has CDR1 MDHEN and CDR2 SYDVKM. The CDR3 totals 14 residues. Trimming pared 4 bases from V and 4 bases from J, leaving 13 bases between. The CDR3 sequence: CASSSRSLSTEAFF. In nucleotides, the CDR3 is TGTGCCAGCAGTTCCAGGTCGTTGAGCACTGAAGCTTTCTTT.

The rearrangement links TRBV10-3 to TRBJ1-1; 10 bases align to TRBD1. CDR3 length: 15 amino acids. Trimming at V came to 3 bases and at J to 7 bases, leaving 8 bases not matched to a gene. Germline lookup yields CDR1 ENHRY and CDR2 SYGVKD. Here the CDR3 DNA reads TGTGCCATCAGTGACGCGGGACAGGGGAGGAGTGAAGCTTTCTTT. It translates to CAISDAGQGRSEAFF.

The chain employs TRBV2 and TRBJ1-4; tentative D call: TRBD1 (5 bases). CDR3 length: 13 amino acids. CDR1 SNHLY and CDR2 FYNNEI come from the germline V gene. Trimming left V 7 bases short and J 4 bases short, with 10 bases between. The DNA of the CDR3 is TGTGCCAGCACACTGACAGTTAATGAAAAACTGTTTTTT. It is translated as CASTLTVNEKLFF.

The rearrangement uses TRBV4-3 and TRBJ2-7; D is perhaps TRBD1 (6 bases). Trimming pared 1 base from V and 0 bases from J, leaving 16 bases between. This CDR3 has 17 amino acids. From germline, CDR1 is LGHNA and CDR2 YSLEER. CDR3 DNA: TGCGCCAGCAGCCAAGCGCCGGACAGTGGGAGCTCCTACGAGCAGTACTTC. It translates to CASSQAPDSGSSYEQYF.

This sequence joins TRBV30 and TRBJ2-7, with TRBD1 matching 8 bases. After removal of 2 bases from V and 4 bases from J, the junction contained 7 bases not matched to a gene. This CDR3 contains 14 residues. From germline, CDR1 is GTSNPN and CDR2 SVGIG (reference sequence). The CDR3 DNA reads as TGTGCCTGGAGTCCCTCCAGGGGGCCTTACGAGCAGTACTTC. It encodes CAWSPSRGPYEQYF.

The rearrangement joins TRBV7-2 to TRBJ1-2; 7 positions match TRBD1. The CDR3 spans 13 residues. Germline trimming cut 3 bases from V and 8 bases from J; bases unmatched to any gene: 6. CDR1 and CDR2 from the germline V gene are SGHTA and FQGNSA. This CDR3 is CASSLTGLQGYTF. The CDR3 nucleotides read TGTGCCAGCAGCTTGACAGGGTTACAGGGCTACACCTTC.

The chain links TRBV6-2 or TRBV6-3 to TRBJ1-1; tentative D call: TRBD1 (6 bases). This CDR3 spans 17 amino acids. Trimming removed 3 bases at V and 0 bases at J, with 17 bases between. CDR1 is MNHEY and CDR2 is SVGEGT in the germline V gene. CDR3 DNA sequence: TGTGCCAGCAGTTATTCTACAGGGAAGCTTATGAACACTGAAGCTTTCTTT. Translating gives CASSYSTGKLMNTEAFF.

On this clone itself: This could be a read error, since a much larger clone is one nucleotide away. At the DNA level, this CDR3 is encoded by other sequences in the same sample as well. The chain is built from TRBV6-2 or TRBV6-3 and TRBJ1-1; D is unclear. The germline CDR1 and CDR2 sequences are MNHEY and SVGEGT. V lost 2 bases, J lost 1 base, and 5 bases lay in between. The CDR3 length is 13 residues. CDR3 region: CASSYGQNTEAFF. DNA of the CDR3: TGTGCCAGCAGTTACGGGCAGAACACTGAAGCTTTCTTT.

The V call is TRBV27, the J call TRBJ1-6; 7 positions agree with TRBD1. The CDR3 extends over 17 amino acids. Trimming at V came to 3 bases and at J to 0 bases, leaving 5 bases not matched to a gene. Germline CDR1 and CDR2: MNHEY and SMNVEV (reference sequence). CDR3 in amino acids: CASSFDRESSYNSPLHF. The CDR3 DNA reads as TGTGCCAGCAGTTTCGACAGGGAAAGCTCCTATAATTCACCCCTCCACTTT.

This rearrangement joins TRBV2 to TRBJ1-2; D is unresolved. Germline values: CDR1 SNHLY, CDR2 FYNNEI. The germline V and J ends were trimmed by 7 bases and 6 bases, with 15 bases remaining between them. This CDR3 is built from 13 residues. In DNA, the CDR3 is TGTGCCAGCACTCCAACGGAGGGTAATGGCTACACCTTC. This sequence encodes CASTPTEGNGYTF. The entire variable domain, with the rest obtained from reference TRBV2 and TRBJ1-2, is as follows: EPEVTQTPSHQVTQMGQEVILRCVPISNHLYFYWYRQILGQKVEFLVSFYNNEISEKSEIFDDQFSVERPDGSNFTLKIRSTKLEDSAMYFCASTPTEGNGYTFGSGTRLTVV.

This chain connects TRBV6-5 to TRBJ2-1; TRBD2 might be the D (6 bases). Trimming pared 2 bases from V and 3 bases from J, leaving 14 bases between. The V gene's germline CDR1 is MNHEY and CDR2 SVGAGI. The length of the CDR3 is 16 residues. In DNA, the CDR3 is TGTGCCAGCAGTTACGACGGGACTTTGGGCTACAATGAGCAGTTCTTC. Its translation: CASSYDGTLGYNEQFF.

V usage is TRBV7-2 and J usage is TRBJ2-5; D might be TRBD2 (7 bases). V was clipped by 2 bases and J by 5 bases, with 18 bases between them. The CDR3 sequence is 16 residues long. Germline values: CDR1 SGHTA, CDR2 FQGNSA. The CDR3 spells CASSLLGGGYGETQYF. CDR3 DNA: TGTGCCAGCAGCTTATTAGGGGGGGGTTATGGTGAGACCCAGTACTTC.

The V gene is TRBV15, the J gene TRBJ1-2; D remains ambiguous. In germline, CDR1 is LNHNV, CDR2 YYDKDF (reference sequence). This CDR3 comprises 13 residues. Deletions cut 0 bases from V and 6 bases from J, with 8 bases between. The CDR3 region is CATSRDRGNGYTF. In nucleotides, the CDR3 is TGTGCCACCAGCAGAGATAGAGGGAATGGCTACACCTTC.